This TCR beta chain was sequenced during a study of T cell responses to AZD1222 COVID-19 vaccine. Study-level findings and limits: Donor demographics were predominantly white British with a female majority; clonal diversity may be underestimated. Vaccine-associated CD4 TCRs spanned spike, dominant at 160-218 and 743-854. Every sample of the repertoires postdated the peak T cell response.

Clones were sequenced by immunoSEQ multiplex PCR, and TCRdb holds only the in-frame ones, with some missing. In the table there are about 150,000 clones, around 90% of which are singletons. As regards this clone: No antigen is known for it.

Recipients boosted at about 4 weeks or about 12 weeks are pooled. This CDR3 is built from 16 residues. Germline CDR1 SGHDT, CDR2 YYEEEE. V lost 2 bases to trimming and J lost 4 bases; unmatched junction nucleotides: 7. The sample in question was peripheral blood, obtained 28 days after the second AZD1222 dose. This sequence originates from an adult who received the AZD1222 COVID-19 vaccine. The J gene is TRBJ1-5, the V gene TRBV5-6; 9 bases align to TRBD1. DNA of the CDR3: TGTGCCAGCAGCTTCGGCAGGACAGGGGCGAATCAGCCCCAGCATTTT. Translating gives CASSFGRTGANQPQHF.